This T cell receptor beta chain was captured by sequencing in a study of T cells after yellow fever vaccination. Study outcomes and limitations: FACS-sorted repertoires could contain abundant clonotypes contaminating from the bulk population.

Germline V CDR1 and CDR2: SGHRS, YFSETQ. There are 15 residues in the CDR3. V shed 3 bases and J shed 5 bases, with 14 bases lying between them. About this clonotype: Its specificity is not known.

MiXCR was run by TCRdb on the 5' RACE reads, yielding one entry per CDR3 protein. The sample lists a few hundred thousand distinct CDR3 sequences, about a sixth occurring once. The material was PBMCs, obtained more than 4 days after the first yellow fever vaccination. This TCR derives from a man aged 18 to 30 who received the YFV17D yellow fever vaccine. The V call is TRBV5-1, the J call TRBJ1-4; a weak D match, TRBD1 (6 bases). The CDR3 sequence: CASSSGTRMNEKLFF. The CDR3 region has the DNA TGCGCCAGCAGCTCCGGGACACGTATGAATGAAAAACTGTTTTTT. The complete variable domain, with remaining parts taken from reference TRBV5-1 and TRBJ1-4, reads KAGVTQTPRYLIKTRGQQVTLSCSPISGHRSVSWYQQTPGQGLQFLFEYFSETQRNKGNFPGRFSGRQFSNSRSEMNVSTLELGDSALYLCASSSGTRMNEKLFFGSGTQLSVL.